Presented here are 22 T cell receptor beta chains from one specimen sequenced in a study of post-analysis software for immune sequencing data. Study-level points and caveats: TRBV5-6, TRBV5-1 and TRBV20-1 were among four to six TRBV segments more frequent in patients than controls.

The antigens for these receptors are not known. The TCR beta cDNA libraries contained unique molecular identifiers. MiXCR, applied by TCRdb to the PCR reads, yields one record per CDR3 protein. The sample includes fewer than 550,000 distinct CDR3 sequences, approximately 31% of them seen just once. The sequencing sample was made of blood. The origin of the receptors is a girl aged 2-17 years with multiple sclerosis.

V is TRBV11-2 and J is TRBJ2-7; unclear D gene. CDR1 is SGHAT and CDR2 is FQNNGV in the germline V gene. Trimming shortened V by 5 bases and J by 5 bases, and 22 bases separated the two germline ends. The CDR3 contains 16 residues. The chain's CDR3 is CASSVRRFAAFHEQYF. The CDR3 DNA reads TGTGCCAGCAGCGTCCGACGGTTCGCGGCTTTCCACGAGCAGTACTTC.

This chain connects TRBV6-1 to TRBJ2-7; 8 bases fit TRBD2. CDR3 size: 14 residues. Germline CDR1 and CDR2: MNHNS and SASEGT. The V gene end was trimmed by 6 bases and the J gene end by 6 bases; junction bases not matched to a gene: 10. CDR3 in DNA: TGTGCCAGCAGGAGTATTCGGGGGGGCCTCGAGCAGTACTTC. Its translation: CASRSIRGGLEQYF.

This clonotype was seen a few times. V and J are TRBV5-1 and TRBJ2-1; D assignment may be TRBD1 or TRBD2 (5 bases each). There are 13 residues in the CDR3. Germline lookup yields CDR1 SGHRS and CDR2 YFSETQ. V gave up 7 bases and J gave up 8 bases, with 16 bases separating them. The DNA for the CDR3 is TGCGCCAGCGGGACGGGCGCGGAGGATGAGCAGTTCTTC. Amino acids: CASGTGAEDEQFF.

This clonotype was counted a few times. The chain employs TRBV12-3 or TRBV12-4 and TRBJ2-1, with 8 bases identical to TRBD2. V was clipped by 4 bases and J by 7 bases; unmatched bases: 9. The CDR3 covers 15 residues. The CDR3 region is CASSSGTRNWNEQFF. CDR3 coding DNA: TGTGCCAGCAGTTCCGGGACTAGAAATTGGAATGAGCAGTTCTTC.

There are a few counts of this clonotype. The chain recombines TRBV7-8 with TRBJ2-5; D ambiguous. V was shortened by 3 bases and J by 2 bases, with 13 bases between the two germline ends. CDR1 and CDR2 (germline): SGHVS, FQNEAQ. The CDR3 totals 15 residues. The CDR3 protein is CASSFNRHKQETQYF. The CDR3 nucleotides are TGTGCCAGCAGCTTCAACCGACACAAACAAGAGACCCAGTACTTC.

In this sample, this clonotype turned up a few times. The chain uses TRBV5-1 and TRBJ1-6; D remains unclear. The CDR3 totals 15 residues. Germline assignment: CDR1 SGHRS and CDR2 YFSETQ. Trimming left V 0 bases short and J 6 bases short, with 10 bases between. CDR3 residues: CASSLDGSGNSPLHF. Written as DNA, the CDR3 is TGCGCCAGCAGCTTGGACGGCAGTGGTAATTCACCCCTCCACTTT.

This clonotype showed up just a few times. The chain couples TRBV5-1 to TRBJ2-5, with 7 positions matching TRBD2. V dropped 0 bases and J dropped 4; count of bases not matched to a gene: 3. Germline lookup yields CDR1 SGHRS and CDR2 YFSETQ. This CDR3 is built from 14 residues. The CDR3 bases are TGCGCCAGCAGCTTGGCACCTAGCGGAGAGACCCAGTACTTC. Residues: CASSLAPSGETQYF.

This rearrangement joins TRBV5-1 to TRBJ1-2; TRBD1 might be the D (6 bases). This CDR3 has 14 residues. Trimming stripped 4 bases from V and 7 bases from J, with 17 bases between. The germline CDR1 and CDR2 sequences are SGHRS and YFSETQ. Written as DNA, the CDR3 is TGCGCCAGCAGCCCACCACAGGGACTGGGTGGCTACACCTTC. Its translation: CASSPPQGLGGYTF.

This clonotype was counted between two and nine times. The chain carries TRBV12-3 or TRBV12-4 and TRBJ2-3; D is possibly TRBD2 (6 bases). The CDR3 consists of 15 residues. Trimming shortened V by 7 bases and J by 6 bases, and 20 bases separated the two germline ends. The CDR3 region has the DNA TGTGCCAGCACAAGACGGGGGACTCAGCGGGATACGCAGTATTTT. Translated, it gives CASTRRGTQRDTQYF.

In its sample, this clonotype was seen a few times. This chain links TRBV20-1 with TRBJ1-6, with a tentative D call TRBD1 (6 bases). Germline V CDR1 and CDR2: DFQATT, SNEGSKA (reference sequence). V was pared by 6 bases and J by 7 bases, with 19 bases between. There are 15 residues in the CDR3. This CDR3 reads CSAQESRGGNSPLHF. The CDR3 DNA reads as TGCAGTGCCCAGGAAAGCAGGGGAGGCAATTCACCCCTCCACTTT.

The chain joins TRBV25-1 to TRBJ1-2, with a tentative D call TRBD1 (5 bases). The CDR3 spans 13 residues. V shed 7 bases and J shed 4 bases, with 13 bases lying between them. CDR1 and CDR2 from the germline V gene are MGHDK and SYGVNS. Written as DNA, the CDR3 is TGTGCCAGCATTCCAGGGCCCGTCTATGGCTACACCTTC. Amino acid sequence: CASIPGPVYGYTF.

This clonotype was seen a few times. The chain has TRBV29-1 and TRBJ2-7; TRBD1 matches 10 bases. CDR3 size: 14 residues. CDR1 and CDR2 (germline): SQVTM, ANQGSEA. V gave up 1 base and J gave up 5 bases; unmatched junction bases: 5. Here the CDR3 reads CSVEVFGTGDEQYF. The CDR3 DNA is TGCAGCGTTGAAGTGTTCGGGACAGGGGACGAGCAGTACTTC.

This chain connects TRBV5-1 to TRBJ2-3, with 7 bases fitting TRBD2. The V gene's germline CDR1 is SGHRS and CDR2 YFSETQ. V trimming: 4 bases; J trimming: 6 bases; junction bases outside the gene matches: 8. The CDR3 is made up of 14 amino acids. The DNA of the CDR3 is TGCGCCAGCAGCATCGGACTAGTAAGTGATACGCAGTATTTT. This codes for CASSIGLVSDTQYF.

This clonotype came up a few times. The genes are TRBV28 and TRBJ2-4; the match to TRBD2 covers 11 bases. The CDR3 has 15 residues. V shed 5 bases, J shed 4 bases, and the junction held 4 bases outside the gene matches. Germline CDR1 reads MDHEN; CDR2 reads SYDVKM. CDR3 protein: CASSRASGGKNIQYF. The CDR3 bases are TGTGCCAGCAGTCGAGCTAGCGGGGGGAAAAACATTCAGTACTTC.

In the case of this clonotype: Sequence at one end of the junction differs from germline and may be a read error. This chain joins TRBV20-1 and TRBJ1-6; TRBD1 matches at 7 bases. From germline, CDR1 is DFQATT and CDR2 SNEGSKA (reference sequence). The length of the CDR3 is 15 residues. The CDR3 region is CNASPTGVLNSPLHF. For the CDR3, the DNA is TGCAATGCTAGCCCTACAGGGGTTCTTAATTCACCCCTCCACTTT.

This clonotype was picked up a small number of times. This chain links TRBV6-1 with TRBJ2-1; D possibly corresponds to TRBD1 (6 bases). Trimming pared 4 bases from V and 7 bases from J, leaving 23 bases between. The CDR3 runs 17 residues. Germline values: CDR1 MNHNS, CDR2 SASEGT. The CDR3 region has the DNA TGTGCCAGCAGTGGGCCCCCGGGCCGACGAAGGGGGAATGAGCAGTTCTTC. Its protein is CASSGPPGRRRGNEQFF.

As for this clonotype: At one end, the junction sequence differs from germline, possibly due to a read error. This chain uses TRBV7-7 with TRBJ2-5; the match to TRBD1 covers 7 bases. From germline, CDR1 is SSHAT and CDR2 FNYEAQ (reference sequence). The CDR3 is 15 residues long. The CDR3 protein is CASSLDRAVQETQYF. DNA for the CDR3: TGTGCTAGCAGCCTAGACAGGGCCGTCCAAGAGACCCAGTACTTC.

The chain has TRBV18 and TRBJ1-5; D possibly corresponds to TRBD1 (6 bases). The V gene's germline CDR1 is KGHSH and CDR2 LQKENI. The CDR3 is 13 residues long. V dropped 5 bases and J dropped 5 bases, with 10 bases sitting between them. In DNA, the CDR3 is TGTGCCAGCTCAGTCGACAGGCATCAGCCCCAGCATTTT. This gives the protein CASSVDRHQPQHF.

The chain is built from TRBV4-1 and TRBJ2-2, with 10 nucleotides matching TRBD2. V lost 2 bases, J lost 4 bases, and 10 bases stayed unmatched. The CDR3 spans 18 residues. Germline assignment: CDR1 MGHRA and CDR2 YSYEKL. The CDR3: CASSQLLAGSGTTGELFF. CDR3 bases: TGCGCCAGCAGCCAATTACTAGCGGGGTCAGGGACCACCGGGGAGCTGTTTTTT.

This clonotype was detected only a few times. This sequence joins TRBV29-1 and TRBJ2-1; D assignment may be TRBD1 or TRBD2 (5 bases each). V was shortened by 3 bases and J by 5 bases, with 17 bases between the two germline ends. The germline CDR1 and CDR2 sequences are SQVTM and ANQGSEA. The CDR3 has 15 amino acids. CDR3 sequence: CSVDSDSMGHNEQFF. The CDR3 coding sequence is TGCAGCGTTGATTCTGACAGCATGGGACACAATGAGCAGTTCTTC.

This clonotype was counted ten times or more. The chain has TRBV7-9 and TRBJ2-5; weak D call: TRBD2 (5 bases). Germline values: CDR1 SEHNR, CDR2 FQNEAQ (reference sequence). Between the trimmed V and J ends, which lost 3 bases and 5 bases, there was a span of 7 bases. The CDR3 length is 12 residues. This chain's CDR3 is CASSFGEETQYF. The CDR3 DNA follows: TGTGCCAGCAGCTTTGGGGAGGAGACCCAGTACTTC.

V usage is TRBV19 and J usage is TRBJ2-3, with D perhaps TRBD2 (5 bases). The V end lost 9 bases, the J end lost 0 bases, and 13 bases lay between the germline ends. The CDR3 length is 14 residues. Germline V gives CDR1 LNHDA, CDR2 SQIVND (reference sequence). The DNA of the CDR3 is TGTGCCAGCCGAGACCGAGGGAGCACAGATACGCAGTATTTT. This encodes CASRDRGSTDTQYF.